This T cell receptor beta chain stems from a study of blood T cell repertoires in COVID-19 (dated by TCRdb to the early 2020s). About the investigation overall: Collaborator samples came from the United States, Italy and Spain and covered acute and convalescent phases of COVID-19. A de-identified subject ID, COVID-19 status, age in years and sex were almost always included in the sample metadata. Where available, HLA class I and class II types were taken from metadata supplied by the sample provider and were not determined by assay-based typing. The samples were drawn from the first 160 participants of the ongoing ImmuneRACE study and from 1,254 subjects provided by 6 global collaborators. The repertoires were released in a freely available public database intended as a resource for research on the immune response to SARS-CoV-2. The prospective study material was composed of cDNA or gDNA derived from T cells, B-cell-depleted T cells, or PBMCs. Deeply sampled blood TCRbeta repertoires from subjects exposed to, actively infected with, or recovered from COVID-19 were included in the dataset.

What the authors observed across the whole study: The quantity of clinical and demographic metadata differed by source and by participant and was supplied without curation.

TCRbeta CDR3 regions were amplified from genomic DNA by means of the immunoSEQ Assay, a bias-controlled multiplex PCR. In the original analysis: Within the assay, amplification of reference gene primers was used to estimate how many nucleated cells each sample contained. To quantify the absolute abundance of each unique TCRbeta CDR3 rearrangement, sequence reads were collapsed and filtered. For each sample, productive Simpson clonality was calculated as the square root of Simpson's diversity index across productive rearrangements. TCRdb took this table from immuneACCESS and kept in-frame rearrangements with V and J called. Such tables lack part of the clones; where checked against another copy, unresolved V genes explain under half of the gap, and the rest is unexplained. That table is the source of V, J and clone size, and D and trimming were worked out from the DNA. This sample holds some 150,000 clones; roughly 90% were observed only once. The ten largest clones capture roughly 4% of the sample.

Counted from cysteine to phenylalanine, this CDR3 has 17 amino acids. Of the read, only the CDR3 DNA is kept; its 51 bases are in frame from base 1. From V the trimming removes 3 bases and from J it removes 1 base, while the gene matches leave 9 bases of the junction unaccounted for. The germline V gene (reference sequence) supplies CDR1 SEHNR and CDR2 FQNEAQ. A remark on this clone: Its antigen target is currently unknown. Base qualities are missing; no much larger clone stands one base away.

A second Seattle source provided samples from volunteer blood donors who had recovered from COVID-19. The collaborating institutions used their own protocols to collect whole blood in K2EDTA tubes. For TCRbeta analysis, collaborator samples were shipped as frozen whole blood, as isolated PBMCs, or as DNA extracted from either sample type. The receptor was isolated from a woman in her sixties or seventies who had recovered from COVID-19. Sequences were obtained from peripheral blood. The chain uses TRBV7-9 and TRBJ2-3; 8 middle bases align to TRBD2. This receptor has the CDR3 CASSLPGISGGTDTQYF. The DNA sequence is as follows: TGTGCCAGCAGCTTGCCGGGGATTAGCGGGGGCACAGATACGCAGTATTTT.